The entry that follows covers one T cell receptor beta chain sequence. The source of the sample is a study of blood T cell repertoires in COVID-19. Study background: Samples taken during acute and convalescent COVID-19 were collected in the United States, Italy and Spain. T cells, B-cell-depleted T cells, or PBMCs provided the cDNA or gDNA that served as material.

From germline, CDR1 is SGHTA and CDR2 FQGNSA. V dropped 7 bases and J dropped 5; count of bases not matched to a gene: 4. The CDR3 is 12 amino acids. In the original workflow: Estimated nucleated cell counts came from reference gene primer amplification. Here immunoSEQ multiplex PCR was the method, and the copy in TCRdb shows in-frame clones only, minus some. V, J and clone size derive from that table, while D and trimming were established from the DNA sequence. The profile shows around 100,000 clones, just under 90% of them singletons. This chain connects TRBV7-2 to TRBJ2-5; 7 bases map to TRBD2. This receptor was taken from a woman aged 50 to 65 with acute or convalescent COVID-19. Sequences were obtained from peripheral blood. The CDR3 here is CASTGGDETQYF. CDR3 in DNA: TGTGCCAGCACTGGGGGGGATGAGACCCAGTACTTC.